The rows below give T cell receptor beta chains drawn from one sample of a study of blood T cells in healthy people across ages. One entry per CDR3 protein, called by TCRdb with MiXCR from the 5' RACE reads. This table holds around 870,000 distinct CDR3 sequences, under 30% found once. The specimen was blood. Every receptor here comes from a woman older than 75 in good health. CDR3s include the opening cysteine and the closing phenylalanine or tryptophan. D genes are given only for firm matches. Clone size is shown for a subset of rows, as once, few, many or a class of expanded clone.

J,size,D,V,DNA,CDR3
TRBJ2-4,.,.,TRBV7-2,TGTGCCAGCAGCTTAGTCGGGGGAGAAAATATTCAGTACTTC,CASSLVGGENIQYF
TRBJ2-3,few,TRBD1,TRBV13,TGTGCCAGCAGCCCCGGGACAGGGGGTTTCATAGATACGCAGTATTTT,CASSPGTGGFIDTQYF
TRBJ2-6,many,TRBD1,TRBV12-3/TRBV12-4,TGTGCCAGCAGCGGGACAGGGGGATCTGGGGCCAACGTCCTGACTTTC,CASSGTGGSGANVLTF
TRBJ2-3,few,.,TRBV12-3/TRBV12-4,TGTGCCAGCAGTTTATGGGGGCGGTTTGGAGATACGCAGTATTTT,CASSLWGRFGDTQYF
TRBJ2-1,once,.,TRBV6-1,TGTGCCAGCAGACTATCCTCCCTTCGTAGACATGAGCAGTTCTTC,CASRLSSLRRHEQFF
TRBJ1-1,.,.,TRBV7-9,TGTGCCAGCAGGGCGAAGAACACTGAAGCTTTCTTT,CASRAKNTEAFF
TRBJ1-1,.,.,TRBV4-1,TGCGCCAGCAACCACAGCTCGGCCGGGGGGCTCAATACTGAAGCTTTCTTT,CASNHSSAGGLNTEAFF
TRBJ2-3,many,.,TRBV2,TGTGCCAGCAGTGATGAGGGGACCGGAGCAGATACGCAGTATTTT,CASSDEGTGADTQYF
TRBJ1-6,few,.,TRBV14,TGTGCCAGCAGCCAAGAACAGGGCAGGATTTCACCCCTCCACTTT,CASSQEQGRISPLHF
TRBJ1-4,.,TRBD1,TRBV3-1,TGTGCCAGCAGTAAAGTAGGGACAGCGCCTAATGAAAAACTGTTTTTT,CASSKVGTAPNEKLFF
TRBJ1-2,many,.,TRBV6-5,TGTGCCAGCAGTTACTCGAGGCAAGCTTTGGGCTACACCTTC,CASSYSRQALGYTF
TRBJ2-2,.,.,TRBV3-1,TGTGCCAGCAGCCAAGTCAGAGGGGATGGAACCGGGGAGCTGTTTTTT,CASSQVRGDGTGELFF
TRBJ2-6,many,TRBD1,TRBV5-6,TGTGCCAGCAGCTGGACAGGGGGTGTCTCTGGGGCCAACGTCCGGACTTTC,CASSWTGGVSGANVRTF
TRBJ1-6,many,TRBD1,TRBV6-1,TGTGCCAGCAGTGTTGGGACAGTTAGAGACAATTCACCCCTCCACTTT,CASSVGTVRDNSPLHF
TRBJ1-2,few,.,TRBV15,TGTGCCACCAGCAGAGAGGGTCGGGTGGATGGCTACACCTTC,CATSREGRVDGYTF
TRBJ1-1,few,.,TRBV7-2,TGTGCCAGCACCTCCTATCCTTTTAACACTGAAGCTTTCTTT,CASTSYPFNTEAFF
TRBJ2-6,.,.,TRBV6-5,TGTGCCAGCTCCCCTGGGATGACTGGGGCCAACGTCCTGACTTTC,CASSPGMTGANVLTF
TRBJ1-2,many,TRBD1,TRBV7-2,TGTGCCAGCAGACCCCAGGGGGCTAGCTATGGCTACACCTTC,CASRPQGASYGYTF
TRBJ2-3,few,.,TRBV15,TGTGCCACCAGCAGAGATTTGGTGAGTCCCACGCAGTATTTT,CATSRDLVSPTQYF
TRBJ2-6,few,.,TRBV5-4,TGTGCCAGCAGCCTGGACTCTGGGGCCAACGTCCGGACTTTC,CASSLDSGANVRTF
TRBJ1-6,few,.,TRBV5-1,TGCGCCAGCAGCTACGACAGGTTTTCACCCCTCCACTTT,CASSYDRFSPLHF
TRBJ2-7,few,TRBD1,TRBV6-2/TRBV6-3,TGTGCCAGCAGCGATCGGACAAGGGGGCCCTACGAGCAGTACTTC,CASSDRTRGPYEQYF